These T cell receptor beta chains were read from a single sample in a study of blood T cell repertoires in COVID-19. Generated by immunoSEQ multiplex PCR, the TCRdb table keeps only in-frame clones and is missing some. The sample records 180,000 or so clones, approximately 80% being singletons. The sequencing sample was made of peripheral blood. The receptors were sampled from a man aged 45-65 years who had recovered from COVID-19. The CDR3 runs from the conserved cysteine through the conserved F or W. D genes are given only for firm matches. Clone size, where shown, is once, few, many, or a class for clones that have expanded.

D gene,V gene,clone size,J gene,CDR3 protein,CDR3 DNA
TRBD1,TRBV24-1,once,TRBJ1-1,CAPRDRVGVGHTEAFF,TGTGCTCCACGGGACAGGGTCGGGGTGGGGCACACTGAAGCTTTCTTT
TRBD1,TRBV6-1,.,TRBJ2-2,CASSEVTGADTGELFF,TGTGCCAGCAGTGAAGTAACAGGGGCGGACACGGGGGAGCTGTTTTTT
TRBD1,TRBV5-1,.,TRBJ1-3,CASSSVGGKGNTIYF,TGCGCCAGCAGCTCTGTAGGGGGCAAGGGAAACACCATATATTTT
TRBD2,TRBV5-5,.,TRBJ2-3,CASGTAAAGATDTQYF,TGTGCCAGCGGCACCGCCGCGGCGGGAGCCACAGATACGCAGTATTTT
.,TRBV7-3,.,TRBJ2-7,CASSPQGYREQYF,TGTGCCAGCAGCCCCCAGGGATATCGTGAGCAGTACTTC
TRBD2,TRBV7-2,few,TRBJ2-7,CASSLAGLAVDEQYF,TGTGCCAGCAGCTTGGCAGGGCTAGCGGTCGACGAGCAGTACTTC
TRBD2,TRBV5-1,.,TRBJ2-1,CASSEGLADYNEQFF,TGCGCCAGCAGCGAAGGACTAGCGGACTACAATGAGCAGTTCTTC
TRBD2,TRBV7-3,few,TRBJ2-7,CASSLSSGSEQYF,TGTGCCAGCAGCTTATCTAGCGGGAGCGAGCAGTACTTC
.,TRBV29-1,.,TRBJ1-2,CSVERRQLDYGYTF,TGCAGCGTTGAAAGGCGGCAGCTAGACTATGGCTACACCTTC
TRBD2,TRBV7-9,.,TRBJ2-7,CASRRSGTPSYEQYF,TGTGCCAGCAGAAGGAGCGGGACCCCCTCCTACGAGCAGTACTTC
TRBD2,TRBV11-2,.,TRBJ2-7,CASSSSGHDDEQYF,TGTGCCAGCAGCTCTAGCGGACATGACGACGAGCAGTACTTC
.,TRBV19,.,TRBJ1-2,CASSISGHYGYTF,TGTGCCAGTAGTATTTCAGGCCACTATGGCTACACCTTC
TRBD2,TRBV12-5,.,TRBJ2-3,CASGLWTSGRVPPDTQYF,TGTGCTAGTGGTTTGTGGACTAGCGGGAGGGTTCCCCCAGATACGCAGTATTTT
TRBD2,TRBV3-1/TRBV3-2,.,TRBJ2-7,CASSRLAGGPREQYF,TGTGCCAGCAGCCGATTGGCGGGAGGGCCGAGGGAGCAGTACTTC
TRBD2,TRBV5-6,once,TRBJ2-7,CASSSRLAGKQYF,TGTGCCAGCAGCTCGAGACTAGCGGGAAAGCAGTACTTC
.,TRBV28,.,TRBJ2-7,CASSFSLASLTYEQYF,TGTGCCAGCAGTTTCTCTTTGGCTAGCCTCACCTACGAGCAGTACTTC
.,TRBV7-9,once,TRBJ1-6,CASSSGLHYNSPLHF,TGTGCCAGCAGCTCGGGACTTCACTATAATTCACCCCTCCACTTT
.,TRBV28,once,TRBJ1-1,CASRKDMRAFF,TGTGCCAGCAGAAAGGACATGCGGGCTTTCTTT
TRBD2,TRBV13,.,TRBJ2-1,CASGASGSSYNEQFF,TGTGCCAGCGGGGCTAGCGGGAGCTCCTACAATGAGCAGTTCTTC
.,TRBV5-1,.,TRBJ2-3,CASMAGTGTDTQYF,TGCGCCAGCATGGCGGGGACAGGCACAGATACGCAGTATTTT